Detailed here is one T cell receptor beta chain. Its matching antigen is unknown. The data stem from a study of shared clonotypes between healthy human individuals. Only in-frame clones appear in the TCRdb table, and some are missing; sequencing was by immunoSEQ multiplex PCR. This table holds around 2.1 million clones, more than 90% found once. Study-level points and caveats: On the whole, naive subsets had larger estimated richness than memory subsets had.

The CDR3 runs to 14 residues. Free of recent acute infections or vaccinations, the donors were healthy HIV-negative adults. The sequence was obtained from a man aged 18 to 35 in good health. The sample comprised naive CD4+ T cells sorted from blood. Subset meaning: CD45RA+ positively selected. The V call is TRBV21-1, the J call TRBJ2-7; TRBD2 is the table's D call, not checked against the DNA. TRBV21-1 is designated a pseudogene. The CDR3 region is CAQRPGRSSYEQYF. CDR3 sequence (DNA): TGTGCCCAAAGGCCGGGGAGGAGCTCCTACGAGCAGTACTTC.